The 15 T cell receptor beta chains reported below all come from one sample, sequenced in a study of control samples from healthy donors and cancer patients. Here immunoSEQ multiplex PCR was the method, and the copy in TCRdb shows in-frame clones only, minus some. Of roughly 88,000 clones listed, around four fifths are singletons. Sequencing input: blood. These receptor sequences come from a man aged 30 to 45 in good health.

This clone was counted a few times. The chain combines TRBV10-3 with TRBJ1-3, with 11 bases matching TRBD1. The CDR3 is 16 residues long. Trimming took 5 bases from V and 1 from J; bases not matched to a gene: 4. Germline CDR1 and CDR2: ENHRY and SYGVKD. The CDR3 spells CAISFGQGASGNTIYF. In DNA, the CDR3 is TGTGCCATCAGTTTCGGACAGGGGGCATCTGGAAACACCATATATTTT.

The chain uses TRBV20-1 and TRBJ2-3; unclear D gene. CDR3 length: 11 amino acids. The germline CDR1 and CDR2 sequences are DFQATT and SNEGSKA (reference sequence). The V end lost 6 bases, the J end lost 5 bases, and 9 bases lay between the germline ends. The CDR3 here is CSAPRLDTQYF. CDR3 bases: TGCAGTGCCCCACGACTAGATACGCAGTATTTT.

The chain employs TRBV25-1 and TRBJ1-4, with D uncertain. CDR1 is MGHDK and CDR2 is SYGVNS in the germline V gene. The CDR3 length is 15 residues. The ends were cut back, 4 bases at V and 2 bases at J, with 11 bases in the middle. CDR3 amino acids: CASSVGSFTNEKLFF. CDR3 sequence (DNA): TGTGCCAGCAGTGTAGGGAGCTTTACTAATGAAAAACTGTTTTTT.

The rearrangement joins TRBV29-1 to TRBJ2-1; 7 bases agree with TRBD1. CDR1 is SQVTM and CDR2 is ANQGSEA in the germline V gene. The CDR3 is 11 residues long. The CDR3 loop is CTLGTANEQFF. The CDR3 DNA reads TGCACCTTAGGGACAGCCAATGAGCAGTTCTTC.

This chain connects TRBV27 to TRBJ2-2, with 15 bases matching TRBD2. The CDR3 spans 20 residues. Germline V lookup: CDR1 MNHEY, CDR2 SMNVEV (reference sequence). The ends lost 2 bases at V and 6 bases at J; junction bases unmatched: 13. The CDR3 spells CASSLTPRTSGGASSGELFF. In DNA, the CDR3 is TGTGCCAGCAGTTTAACGCCCAGGACTAGCGGGGGGGCGTCTTCCGGGGAGCTGTTTTTT.

This CDR3 is CASSDPGGFQPQHF. The CDR3 DNA is TGTGCCAGCAGTGACCCAGGGGGCTTTCAGCCCCAGCATTTT. The gene calls are TRBV25-1 and TRBJ1-5, with 8 bases aligning to TRBD1. Per the germline V gene, CDR1 is MGHDK and CDR2 is SYGVNS. Germline trimming cut 3 bases from V and 6 bases from J; bases unmatched to any gene: 4. The CDR3 is 14 residues long.

J is TRBJ2-7 and V is TRBV6-5; D is perhaps TRBD2 (7 bases). CDR1 and CDR2 from the germline V gene are MNHEY and SVGAGI. The CDR3 length is 13 residues. The V gene lost 6 bases and the J gene lost 6 bases, with 15 bases spanning the gap. The CDR3 sequence: CASRTMGGREQYF. The CDR3, as DNA: TGTGCCAGCAGGACCATGGGGGGGCGCGAGCAGTACTTC.

A single count supports this clone. The rearrangement uses TRBV21-1 and TRBJ1-5; TRBD1 is the table's D call, not checked against the DNA. TRBV21-1 corresponds to a pseudogene. The CDR3 runs to 15 residues. CDR3 residues: CASSKVRGYHQPQHF. The DNA of the CDR3 is TGTGCCAGCAGCAAAGTCAGGGGATACCATCAGCCCCAGCATTTT.

The J gene is TRBJ2-1, the V gene TRBV2; no definite D call. With 2 bases removed from V and 2 bases from J, the gap between germline ends came to 25 bases. CDR3 length equals 20 residues. The germline V gene encodes CDR1 SNHLY and CDR2 FYNNEI. Written as DNA, the CDR3 is TGTGCCAGCAGTGAACCCCCTCTGGACCATTTCCTTATCCCCTACAATGAGCAGTTCTTC. Its translation is CASSEPPLDHFLIPYNEQFF.

This clone was seen a single time. The chain has TRBV20-1 and TRBJ1-1, with TRBD1 as a possible D gene (5 bases). Germline V gene lookup returns CDR1 DFQATT and CDR2 SNEGSKA (reference sequence). This CDR3 comprises 11 residues. The V end was cut by 3 bases, the J end by 5 bases, with 7 bases between. DNA for the CDR3: TGCAGTGCTAGCAGGGAAACTGAAGCTTTCTTT. Protein sequence: CSASRETEAFF.

Points on this clone: The junction departs from the called germline gene at one end, perhaps through a read error. V gene TRBV5-6 combines with J gene TRBJ2-1; D unclear. The CDR3 covers 15 residues. CDR1 is SGHDT and CDR2 is YYEEEE in the germline V gene. CDR3 in DNA: TGTGCCAGCAGCCTCGGCAGGAACTCCTATAATGAGCAGTTCTTC. It yields the protein CASSLGRNSYNEQFF.

This chain links TRBV3-1 (or the pseudogene TRBV3-2) with TRBJ1-4; D might be TRBD1 (5 bases). Germline V gene data show CDR1 as LGHDT and CDR2 as YNNKEL (reference sequence). Trimming shortened V by 1 base and J by 8 bases, and 20 bases separated the two germline ends. The CDR3 covers 17 residues. The chain's CDR3 is CASSQAQGDPGNEKLFF. As DNA, the CDR3 is TGTGCCAGCAGCCAAGCCCAAGGGGACCCGGGGAACGAAAAACTGTTTTTT.

This chain links TRBV11-2 with TRBJ2-1; D remains ambiguous. Germline V lookup: CDR1 SGHAT, CDR2 FQNNGV. The CDR3 runs 14 residues. With 0 bases removed from V and 0 bases from J, the gap between germline ends came to 3 bases. The CDR3: CASSLESSYNEQFF. The DNA for the CDR3 is TGTGCCAGCAGCTTAGAGAGCTCCTACAATGAGCAGTTCTTC.

CDR3 sequence reads: CASSSVGGNFVGEAFF. CDR3 DNA sequence: TGTGCCAGCAGCTCCGTCGGGGGGAACTTCGTTGGTGAAGCTTTCTTT. The chain carries TRBV3-1 (or the pseudogene TRBV3-2) and TRBJ1-1, with D possibly TRBD1 on 5 matching bases. The V end lost 5 bases, the J end lost 7 bases, and 23 bases lay between the germline ends. CDR1 is LGHDT and CDR2 is YNNKEL in the germline V gene (reference sequence). The CDR3 has 16 amino acids.

The table lists this clone with a count of one. The V and J genes are TRBV7-2 and TRBJ2-5; D remains unclear. The CDR3 is 13 amino acids. Trimming removed 7 bases at V and 7 bases at J, with 16 bases between. Germline V gives CDR1 SGHTA, CDR2 FQGNSA. CDR3 in amino acids: CASIAWGSGTQYF. The CDR3 nucleotides are TGTGCCAGCATCGCCTGGGGTTCAGGGACCCAGTACTTC.